Presented here are 11 T cell receptor beta chains from one specimen sequenced in a study of Ad26.COV2.S vaccination and SARS-CoV-2 variants. The method was immunoSEQ multiplex PCR; TCRdb's version includes in-frame clones alone and lacks a portion of them. The table records more than 300,000 clones, around 81% of them present only once. Documented treatment: roughly 20 received Ad26.COV2.S at low or high dose, single or two shots; several received placebo; per-sample allocation not given. The samples date from day 63 after the first vaccine or placebo injection. Sequencing used peripheral blood, obtained in a trial of Ad26.COV2.S vaccine versus placebo. The receptor set was obtained from a person between 18 and 65 years old who received the Ad26.COV2.S COVID-19 vaccine or a placebo.

The chain carries TRBV18 and TRBJ2-7; TRBD1 matches at 7 bases. V trimming: 3 bases; J trimming: 8 bases; junction bases outside the gene matches: 4. Looked up from germline, CDR1 is KGHSH and CDR2 is LQKENI. The CDR3 spans 12 residues. CDR3 DNA sequence: TGTGCCAGCTCACCCAGGGGGTCCAAGCAGTACTTC. As protein: CASSPRGSKQYF. The complete variable domain, with remaining parts taken from reference TRBV18 and TRBJ2-7, reads NAGVMQNPRHLVRRRGQEARLRCSPMKGHSHVYWYRQLPEEGLKFMVYLQKENIIDESGMPKERFSAEFPKEGPSILRIQQVVRGDSAAYFCASSPRGSKQYFGPGTRLTVT.

This chain links TRBV11-3 with TRBJ2-2, with TRBD2 matching 10 bases. In germline, CDR1 is SGHNT, CDR2 YENEEA. V gave up 5 bases and J gave up 4 bases; unmatched junction bases: 7. The length of the CDR3 is 16 residues. CDR3 coding DNA: TGTGCCAGCAGCAGATTAGCGGGGGGTAGCACCGGGGAGCTGTTTTTT. This sequence encodes CASSRLAGGSTGELFF.

This chain uses TRBV7-8 with TRBJ1-1; D call uncertain. Per germline, CDR1 SGHVS and CDR2 FQNEAQ. CDR3 length: 14 residues. V gave up 5 bases and J gave up 1 base, with 11 bases separating them. The CDR3 spells CASSIDGPNTEAFF. CDR3 DNA sequence: TGTGCCAGCAGCATTGATGGACCGAACACTGAAGCTTTCTTT.

This clone was seen a single time. The chain couples TRBV5-1 to TRBJ1-1, with D uncertain. Germline assignment: CDR1 SGHRS and CDR2 YFSETQ. Trimming left V 6 bases short and J 0 bases short, with 12 bases between. The CDR3 totals 14 residues. This chain's CDR3 is CASTEGSVNTEAFF. CDR3 nucleotides: TGCGCCAGCACGGAGGGTAGCGTGAACACTGAAGCTTTCTTT.

The chain recombines TRBV5-4 with TRBJ2-5, with a tentative D call TRBD2 (6 bases). The CDR3 is made up of 14 amino acids. Germline V CDR1 and CDR2: SGHNT, YYREEE (reference sequence). The V end lost 1 base, the J end lost 2 bases, and 9 bases lay between the germline ends. For the CDR3, the DNA is TGTGCCAGCAGCTTGACGGGAGAACAAGAGACCCAGTACTTC. This translates into CASSLTGEQETQYF.

The chain combines TRBV5-6 with TRBJ2-5, with 10 bases matching TRBD1. Germline trimming cut 1 base from V and 4 bases from J; bases unmatched to any gene: 4. CDR3 length: 15 residues. Looked up from germline, CDR1 is SGHDT and CDR2 is YYEEEE. CDR3 protein: CASSLRGQGRETQYF. Written as DNA, the CDR3 is TGTGCCAGCAGCTTGCGGGGACAGGGGCGAGAGACCCAGTACTTC.

This clone has a single count. The chain is built from TRBV5-6 and TRBJ1-1; 10 bases are shared with TRBD1. The CDR3 contains 15 residues. V lost 2 bases and J lost 4; bases outside the gene matches: 5. Germline V gene sequence: CDR1 SGHDT, CDR2 YYEEEE. CDR3 loop: CASSFRDRGFTEAFF. The CDR3, as DNA: TGTGCCAGCAGCTTCCGGGACAGGGGTTTCACTGAAGCTTTCTTT.

V gene TRBV6-5 combines with J gene TRBJ1-1; D not resolved. The CDR3 spans 14 residues. V was clipped by 6 bases and J by 4 bases, with 15 bases between them. CDR1 and CDR2 (germline): MNHEY, SVGAGI. The CDR3 nucleotides are TGTGCCAGCAGGACGCGGGTTTTGATCACTGAAGCTTTCTTT. Translated, it gives CASRTRVLITEAFF.

J is TRBJ1-2 and V is TRBV30; D gene uncertain. V lost 0 bases and J 2 bases, leaving 7 bases between the germline ends. Germline V gene data show CDR1 as GTSNPN and CDR2 as SVGIG (reference sequence). The CDR3 sequence is 13 residues long. CDR3 residues: CAWSVHENYGYTF. The CDR3 DNA sequence: TGTGCCTGGAGTGTACACGAGAACTATGGCTACACCTTC.

The CDR3 DNA reads TGTGCTAGTGGTTTGATCTTTCGGGCTACTCGGTTCTTC. Its translation: CASGLIFRATRFF. The chain recombines TRBV12-5 with TRBJ2-1; D is undetermined. CDR1 is LGHNT and CDR2 is FRNRAP in the germline V gene. The CDR3 consists of 13 residues. Trimming took off 2 bases at V and 15 bases at J, with 17 bases between the two ends. The full variable domain, completed using reference TRBV12-5 and TRBJ2-1, is DARVTQTPRHKVTEMGQEVTMRCQPILGHNTVFWYRQTMMQGLELLAYFRNRAPLDDSGMPKDRFSAEMPDATLATLKIQPSEPRDSAVYFCASGLIFRATRFFGPGTRLTVL.

The gene calls are TRBV4-1 and TRBJ2-2, with TRBD1 as a possible D gene (7 bases). The CDR3 covers 15 residues. Trimming shortened V by 4 bases and J by 3 bases, and 12 bases separated the two germline ends. Germline values: CDR1 MGHRA, CDR2 YSYEKL. The CDR3 coding sequence is TGCGCCAGCAGCCGCACAGGGGACTACACCGGGGAGCTGTTTTTT. Its translation is CASSRTGDYTGELFF.